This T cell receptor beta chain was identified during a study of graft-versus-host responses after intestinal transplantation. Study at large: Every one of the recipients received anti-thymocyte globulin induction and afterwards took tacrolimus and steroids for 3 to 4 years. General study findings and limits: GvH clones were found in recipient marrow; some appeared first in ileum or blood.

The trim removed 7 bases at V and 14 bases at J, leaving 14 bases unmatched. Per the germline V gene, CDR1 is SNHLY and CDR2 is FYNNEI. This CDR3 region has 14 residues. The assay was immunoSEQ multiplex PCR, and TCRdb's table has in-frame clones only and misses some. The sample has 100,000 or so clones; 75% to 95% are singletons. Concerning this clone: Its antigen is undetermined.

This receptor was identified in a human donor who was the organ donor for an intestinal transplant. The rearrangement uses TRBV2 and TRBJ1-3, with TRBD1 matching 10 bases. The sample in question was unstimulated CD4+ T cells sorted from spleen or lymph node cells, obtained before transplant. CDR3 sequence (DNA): TGTGCCAGCACTCCGGGACAGGGGATATCCCCCCTATATTTT. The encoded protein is CASTPGQGISPLYF. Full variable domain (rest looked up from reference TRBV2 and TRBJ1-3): EPEVTQTPSHQVTQMGQEVILRCVPISNHLYFYWYRQILGQKVEFLVSFYNNEISEKSEIFDDQFSVERPDGSNFTLKIRSTKLEDSAMYFCASTPGQGISPLYFGEGSWLTVV.